Listed below are T cell receptor beta chains from one sample, sequenced in a study of shared clonotypes between healthy human individuals. The assay was immunoSEQ multiplex PCR, and TCRdb's table has in-frame clones only and misses some. The table lists fewer than 1.8 million clones, 98% of them singletons. Sample: naive CD4+ T cells sorted from blood. Source of these receptors: a man aged 25 to 40 in good health. Both conserved end residues are part of each CDR3. The order of the fields is CDR3 DNA, CDR3 protein, J gene, clone size, V gene, D gene. D genes are given only for firm matches. The size entry is marked missing in some rows and otherwise reads once, few, many or a size class.

TGTGCCAGTAGTACTACCGGGAGCCGACTTGAACTGTTTTTT	CASSTTGSRLELFF	TRBJ2-2	-	TRBV19	-
TGTGCCAGCACCCACCTTAGCGGTGGTGAGACCCAGTACTTC	CASTHLSGGETQYF	TRBJ2-5	-	TRBV6-5	-
TGCGCCAGCAGCTTCGAGGGCAGGGGAACCACAGATACGCAGTATTTT	CASSFEGRGTTDTQYF	TRBJ2-3	-	TRBV5-1	-
TGTGCCAGCAGCTTAGGGGACGGGAGAGGTTTTTCAGATACGCAGTATTTT	CASSLGDGRGFSDTQYF	TRBJ2-3	-	TRBV7-2	-
TGTGCCAGCTCACCACCGTCGGTTAGTCAGCAGACCCAGTACTTC	CASSPPSVSQQTQYF	TRBJ2-5	-	TRBV18	-
TGTGCCAGCAGTTACGACAACGGAATCAAGGGCTACACCTTC	CASSYDNGIKGYTF	TRBJ1-2	-	TRBV6-5	-
TGCGCCAGCAGCTTGGCGGGCCGAGGAAACACCATATATTTT	CASSLAGRGNTIYF	TRBJ1-3	once	TRBV5-1	-
TGTGCCAGCAGCTTGGTAAGGTCCAACTCTGGGGCCAACGTCCTGACTTTC	CASSLVRSNSGANVLTF	TRBJ2-6	-	TRBV5-8	-
TGTGCCATCAGTGAGTCAGGAAACACAGATACGCAGTATTTT	CAISESGNTDTQYF	TRBJ2-3	-	TRBV10-3	-
TGTGCCAGCAGCACACCGGGACTAGTGTACAATGAGCAGTTCTTC	CASSTPGLVYNEQFF	TRBJ2-1	-	TRBV7-9	TRBD2
TGTGCTAGTGGTAAAACATGGCCGGGGACAGGGGGCGGGGAGCTGTTTTTT	CASGKTWPGTGGGELFF	TRBJ2-2	-	TRBV12-5	TRBD1
TGTGCCAGCAGCGGGACTAGCGGGACAGATACGCAGTATTTT	CASSGTSGTDTQYF	TRBJ2-3	-	TRBV5-5	TRBD2
TGCAGCGTCCCGACAGGGCCAACCTCCTACGAGCAGTACTTC	CSVPTGPTSYEQYF	TRBJ2-7	-	TRBV29-1	TRBD1
TGTGCCAGCAGTAGCCCCGGGACACTTATCACAGATACGCAGTATTTT	CASSSPGTLITDTQYF	TRBJ2-3	-	TRBV11-2	-
TGCGCCAGCAGCCAAACACCGGGACAGGGCGGCCAGCCCCAGCATTTT	CASSQTPGQGGQPQHF	TRBJ1-5	-	TRBV4-1	TRBD1
TGTGCCAGCAGCCTACTGAGCGACTACAATGAGCAGTTCTTC	CASSLLSDYNEQFF	TRBJ2-1	-	TRBV9	-
TGCAGCGTTGAAAGGGGACGTAACACTGAAGCTTTCTTT	CSVERGRNTEAFF	TRBJ1-1	-	TRBV29-1	-
TGTGCCAGCAGCCCGTCGGGTAGCGGGAGCTCCTACGAGCAGTACTTC	CASSPSGSGSSYEQYF	TRBJ2-7	-	TRBV5-6	TRBD2
TGTGCCAGCAGAAAAAGCGGGCCGGCCTACAATGAGCAGTTCTTC	CASRKSGPAYNEQFF	TRBJ2-1	-	TRBV7-8	-
TGTGCCAGCAGCCAACGCGAAGCGGGAGAAGGCGCGGATACGCAGTATTTT	CASSQREAGEGADTQYF	TRBJ2-3	-	TRBV4-2	TRBD2
TGTGCCAGCAGCCAAGGCCGATATAGCAATGAGCAGTTCTTC	CASSQGRYSNEQFF	TRBJ2-1	-	TRBV6-5	-
TGCGCCAGCAGCGCCAGGGTTTCTAGCACAGATACGCAGTATTTT	CASSARVSSTDTQYF	TRBJ2-3	-	TRBV5-1	-
TGTGCCAGCAGCTCTACTCCAGTCGCGGAGCAGTTCTTC	CASSSTPVAEQFF	TRBJ2-1	once	TRBV5-6	-